The 32 T cell receptor beta chains given below trace back to one sample, sequenced in a study of T-cell reconstitution after alpha-beta-depleted transplantation in children. Unique molecular identifiers were incorporated into the prepared TCRbeta library. TCRdb reanalysed the PCR reads using MiXCR and keeps one entry per CDR3 protein. This table holds about 240,000 distinct CDR3 sequences, more than 20% found once. The material was PBMCs, obtained before TCRalphabeta/CD19-depleted stem cell transplant. Receptors originate from a girl aged 2-15 years with Fanconi anemia, due to receive a stem cell transplant.

The chain uses TRBV6-5 and TRBJ2-5; perhaps TRBD2 as D (5 bases). The germline V and J ends were trimmed by 2 bases and 5 bases, with 15 bases remaining between them. Germline V lookup: CDR1 MNHEY, CDR2 SVGAGI. The CDR3 totals 15 residues. The chain's CDR3 is CASSYEAFQRETQYF. The DNA for the CDR3 is TGTGCCAGCAGTTACGAGGCCTTCCAGCGGGAGACCCAGTACTTC.

This clonotype was counted between two and nine times. V and J are TRBV5-1 and TRBJ2-7, with 10 positions matching TRBD1. The CDR3 is 15 residues long. The V and J ends lost 5 bases and 2 bases, in that order; junction bases with no gene match: 7. The germline CDR1 and CDR2 sequences are SGHRS and YFSETQ. Here the CDR3 DNA reads TGCGCCAGCAGACCAACCGGGACAGGGGCCTACGAGCAGTACTTC. Translated, it gives CASRPTGTGAYEQYF.

This chain connects TRBV29-1 to TRBJ1-2, with 8 bases identical to TRBD1. Looked up from germline, CDR1 is SQVTM and CDR2 is ANQGSEA. The CDR3 spans 13 residues. The trim removed 3 bases at V and 4 bases at J, leaving 4 bases unmatched. The CDR3 sequence: CSVEGQVSYGYTF. The CDR3 DNA sequence: TGCAGCGTTGAGGGACAGGTTTCCTATGGCTACACCTTC.

The rearrangement links TRBV6-5 to TRBJ2-1; D is unresolved. The CDR3 is 18 residues long. Trimming stripped 0 bases from V and 0 bases from J, with 15 bases between. Germline CDR1 MNHEY, CDR2 SVGAGI. CDR3 amino acids: CASSYSLHRSSSYNEQFF. Here the CDR3 DNA reads TGTGCCAGCAGTTACTCCCTGCACCGTAGTAGCTCCTACAATGAGCAGTTCTTC.

This clonotype was seen a few times. V and J are TRBV29-1 and TRBJ2-5, with D maybe TRBD1 (6 bases). This CDR3 is 12 amino acids long. Germline CDR1 reads SQVTM; CDR2 reads ANQGSEA. With 3 bases removed from V and 5 bases from J, the gap between germline ends came to 10 bases. The CDR3 is CSVDQGMETQYF. CDR3 in DNA: TGCAGCGTTGACCAGGGGATGGAGACCCAGTACTTC.

This clonotype was detected ten times or more. CDR3 nucleotides: TGTGCCAGCAGCTTGGTCGCCGGGGAGCTGTTTTTT. This codes for CASSLVAGELFF. The V call is TRBV5-5, the J call TRBJ2-2, with no clear D. The V gene lost 0 bases and the J gene lost 6 bases, with 3 bases spanning the gap. Germline CDR1 reads SGHKS; CDR2 reads YYEKEE (reference sequence). This CDR3 region has 12 residues. Variable domain in full (rest from reference TRBV5-5 and TRBJ2-2): DAGVTQSPTHLIKTRGQQVTLRCSPISGHKSVSWYQQVLGQGPQFIFQYYEKEERGRGNFPDRFSARQFPNYSSELNVNALLLGDSALYLCASSLVAGELFFGEGSRLTVL.

This clonotype has at least ten counts. The chain combines TRBV18 with TRBJ2-7; D assignment may be TRBD1 or TRBD2 (6 bases each). This CDR3 spans 15 amino acids. Germline CDR1 is KGHSH and CDR2 is LQKENI. The V gene lost 1 base and the J gene lost 3 bases, with 13 bases spanning the gap. The CDR3 sequence: CASSPLQGRSYEQYF. Here the CDR3 DNA reads TGTGCCAGCTCACCACTCCAGGGGAGGAGCTACGAGCAGTACTTC. Supplemented by reference TRBV18 and TRBJ2-7, the full variable domain reads NAGVMQNPRHLVRRRGQEARLRCSPMKGHSHVYWYRQLPEEGLKFMVYLQKENIIDESGMPKERFSAEFPKEGPSILRIQQVVRGDSAAYFCASSPLQGRSYEQYFGPGTRLTVT.

V and J are TRBV7-6 and TRBJ2-1; weak D call: TRBD1 (6 bases). Trimming removed 5 bases at V and 8 bases at J, with 10 bases between. The CDR3 consists of 12 residues. The V gene's germline CDR1 is SGHVS and CDR2 FNYEAQ. The CDR3 DNA reads as TGTGCCAGCAGCCTTAACAGGGATGAGCAGTTCTTC. This sequence encodes CASSLNRDEQFF. Looking up the rest from reference TRBV7-6 and TRBJ2-1 gives the full variable domain: GAGVSQSPRYKVTKRGQDVALRCDPISGHVSLYWYRQALGQGPEFLTYFNYEAQQDKSGLPNDRFSAERPEGSISTLTIQRTEQRDSAMYRCASSLNRDEQFFGPGTRLTVL.

This clonotype was observed at least ten times. The chain carries TRBV29-1 and TRBJ2-1; unclear D gene. V dropped 7 bases and J dropped 6 bases, with 22 bases sitting between them. The V gene's germline CDR1 is SQVTM and CDR2 ANQGSEA. There are 15 residues in the CDR3. The DNA of the CDR3 is TGCAGCGCAGGTCCCACCATCCTATTATCCAATGAGCAGTTCTTC. It encodes CSAGPTILLSNEQFF.

There are many counts of this clonotype. V and J are TRBV7-9 and TRBJ1-3; the match to TRBD1 covers 7 bases. Germline values: CDR1 SEHNR, CDR2 FQNEAQ (reference sequence). Trimming took 1 base from V and 3 from J; bases not matched to a gene: 6. The CDR3 consists of 16 residues. The CDR3: CASSLGDSNIGNTIYF. In DNA, the CDR3 is TGTGCCAGCAGCTTAGGGGACAGCAATATTGGAAACACCATATATTTT.

This clonotype was seen only a few times. The CDR3 loop reads CASGRDGQNNEQFF. CDR3 in DNA: TGTGCTAGTGGACGGGACGGACAGAACAATGAGCAGTTCTTC. This rearrangement joins TRBV12-5 to TRBJ2-1; D is possibly TRBD1 (6 bases). CDR1 is LGHNT and CDR2 is FRNRAP in the germline V gene. The CDR3 length is 14 residues. V was pared by 6 bases and J by 5 bases, with 14 bases between. The full variable domain, completed using reference TRBV12-5 and TRBJ2-1, is DARVTQTPRHKVTEMGQEVTMRCQPILGHNTVFWYRQTMMQGLELLAYFRNRAPLDDSGMPKDRFSAEMPDATLATLKIQPSEPRDSAVYFCASGRDGQNNEQFFGPGTRLTVL.

The J gene is TRBJ2-2, the V gene TRBV7-3, with D tentatively TRBD1 or TRBD2 (6 bases each). V was trimmed by 2 bases and J by 0 bases, leaving 10 bases between them. Germline CDR1 is SGHTA and CDR2 is FQGTGA. This CDR3 has 16 residues. CDR3 coding DNA: TGTGCCAGCAGCTTACAGGGGACTGCGAACACCGGGGAGCTGTTTTTT. Translation gives CASSLQGTANTGELFF.

The sample holds many counts of this clonotype. The J gene is TRBJ1-2, the V gene TRBV29-1, with 8 nucleotides matching TRBD1. This CDR3 contains 13 residues. Germline CDR1 reads SQVTM; CDR2 reads ANQGSEA. The junction had 5 bases not matched to a gene; V was cut back by 4 bases and J by 4 bases. This CDR3 reads CSVAGQETYGYTF. The CDR3 nucleotides are TGCAGCGTTGCGGGACAGGAGACCTATGGCTACACCTTC. Full variable domain (rest looked up from reference TRBV29-1 and TRBJ1-2): SAVISQKPSRDICQRGTSLTIQCQVDSQVTMMFWYRQQPGQSLTLIATANQGSEATYESGFVIDKFPISRPNLTFSTLTVSNMSPEDSSIYLCSVAGQETYGYTFGSGTRLTVV.

This chain connects TRBV5-1 to TRBJ2-2; D gene ambiguous. From germline, CDR1 is SGHRS and CDR2 YFSETQ. Between the trimmed V and J ends, which lost 4 bases and 3 bases, there was a span of 16 bases. The CDR3 length is 16 residues. The DNA for the CDR3 is TGCGCCAGCAGCCCCCTCCCCCACAGCGACACCGGGGAGCTGTTTTTT. Residues: CASSPLPHSDTGELFF.

This clonotype was seen a handful of times. V and J are TRBV20-1 and TRBJ2-3; TRBD2 is a possible D gene (5 bases). The CDR3 contains 13 residues. Germline CDR1 reads DFQATT; CDR2 reads SNEGSKA (reference sequence). Trimming removed 5 bases from V and 4 bases from J, with 13 bases in between. CDR3: CSAPGLEADTQYF. CDR3 sequence (DNA): TGCAGTGCTCCGGGATTGGAGGCAGATACGCAGTATTTT.

This clonotype was counted many times. The genes are TRBV20-1 and TRBJ2-1; D gene ambiguous. The CDR3 sequence is 12 residues long. Germline values: CDR1 DFQATT, CDR2 SNEGSKA (reference sequence). V was cut by 2 bases and J by 6 bases, with 8 bases left in between. CDR3 sequence (DNA): TGCAGTGCTAGATTCCCCGGCAATGAGCAGTTCTTC. This translates into CSARFPGNEQFF.

V gene TRBV25-1 combines with J gene TRBJ2-7; possibly TRBD1 for D (7 bases). From germline, CDR1 is MGHDK and CDR2 SYGVNS. V was trimmed by 4 bases and J by 2 bases, leaving 15 bases between them. The CDR3 extends over 15 amino acids. CDR3: CASSGTGGGTYEQYF. As DNA, the CDR3 is TGTGCCAGCAGTGGGACAGGAGGGGGTACCTACGAGCAGTACTTC.

In its sample, this clonotype was seen a few times. The V and J genes are TRBV5-1 and TRBJ2-1, with D possibly TRBD1 on 5 matching bases. CDR1 and CDR2 from the germline V gene are SGHRS and YFSETQ. The CDR3 loop spans 14 amino acids. Trimming shortened V by 3 bases and J by 6 bases, and 13 bases separated the two germline ends. The CDR3 is CASSSTPQGNEQFF. The CDR3 DNA reads TGCGCCAGCAGCTCGACGCCCCAGGGCAATGAGCAGTTCTTC.

The sample holds many counts of this clonotype. The V and J genes are TRBV15 and TRBJ2-6; D is undetermined. Trimming shortened V by 0 bases and J by 0 bases, and 15 bases separated the two germline ends. CDR1 is LNHNV, CDR2 YYDKDF, per germline (reference sequence). The CDR3 has 19 residues. CDR3 nucleotide sequence: TGTGCCACCAGCAGAGATCTCCCCGACGGTAGCTCTGGGGCCAACGTCCTGACTTTC. This encodes CATSRDLPDGSSGANVLTF.

The chain employs TRBV7-9 and TRBJ1-4, with D perhaps matching TRBD1 (5 bases). The CDR3 length is 14 residues. Trimming shortened V by 5 bases and J by 6 bases, and 13 bases separated the two germline ends. Germline V gene sequence: CDR1 SEHNR, CDR2 FQNEAQ (reference sequence). This chain's CDR3 is CASSLLQGYEKLFF. Written as DNA, the CDR3 is TGTGCCAGCAGCCTACTCCAGGGTTATGAAAAACTGTTTTTT. The whole variable domain, filled in from reference TRBV7-9 and TRBJ1-4, reads DTGVSQNPRHKITKRGQNVTFRCDPISEHNRLYWYRQTLGQGPEFLTYFQNEAQLEKSRLLSDRFSAERPKGSFSTLEIQRTEQGDSAMYLCASSLLQGYEKLFFGSGTQLSVL.

This clonotype appeared many times. This chain joins TRBV20-1 and TRBJ1-1; no clear D gene. The CDR3 covers 14 residues. CDR1 DFQATT and CDR2 SNEGSKA come from the germline V gene (reference sequence). The V gene lost 5 bases and the J gene lost 0 bases, with 13 bases spanning the gap. In DNA form, the CDR3 reads TGCAGTGCTCCCGAACGGGCCGTGAACACTGAAGCTTTCTTT. Amino acid sequence: CSAPERAVNTEAFF.

This sequence joins TRBV2 and TRBJ2-7; 14 nucleotides align to TRBD2. The CDR3 loop spans 14 amino acids. The germline CDR1 and CDR2 sequences are SNHLY and FYNNEI. Germline trimming cut 3 bases from V and 6 bases from J; bases unmatched to any gene: 1. The CDR3 DNA reads TGTGCCAGCAGTGAGACTAGCGGGAGGGCCGAGCAGTACTTC. This gives the protein CASSETSGRAEQYF.

The chain recombines TRBV7-2 with TRBJ2-5; D gene unclear. This CDR3 spans 16 amino acids. V dropped 1 base and J dropped 1 base, with 13 bases sitting between them. Germline V gives CDR1 SGHTA, CDR2 FQGNSA. CDR3 residues: CASSLVQSPFQETQYF. DNA of the CDR3: TGTGCCAGCAGCTTAGTCCAGTCCCCATTCCAAGAGACCCAGTACTTC. The variable domain in full, completed from reference TRBV7-2 and TRBJ2-5, reads GAGVSQSPSNKVTEKGKDVELRCDPISGHTALYWYRQSLGQGLEFLIYFQGNSAPDKSGLPSDRFSAERTGGSVSTLTIQRTQQEDSAVYLCASSLVQSPFQETQYFGPGTRLLVL.

The J gene is TRBJ2-5, the V gene TRBV25-1, with a weak D call TRBD2 (5 bases). Per the germline V gene, CDR1 is MGHDK and CDR2 is SYGVNS. The CDR3 contains 15 residues. The V gene lost 1 base and the J gene lost 5 bases, with 14 bases spanning the gap. CDR3 loop: CASSEFSGGEETQYF. CDR3 in DNA: TGTGCCAGCAGTGAATTCAGCGGAGGAGAGGAGACCCAGTACTTC. Full variable domain (outside the CDR3, taken from reference TRBV25-1 and TRBJ2-5): EADIYQTPRYLVIGTGKKITLECSQTMGHDKMYWYQQDPGMELHLIHYSYGVNSTEKGDLSSESTVSRIRTEHFPLTLESARPSHTSQYLCASSEFSGGEETQYFGPGTRLLVL.

This clonotype was detected only once. This clone may be a read error of a much larger clone one base away. No conserved phenylalanine or tryptophan is present at the end of the CDR3, so a read error is the likely explanation. The V call is TRBV7-2, the J call TRBJ2-5; D call uncertain. Trimming stripped 3 bases from V and 5 bases from J, with 13 bases between. This CDR3 contains 14 residues. In germline, CDR1 is SGHTA, CDR2 FQGNSA. In nucleotides, the CDR3 is TGTGCCAGCAGCTTGGAACGCCAATGGGAGACCCAGTACTAC. Translated: CASSLERQWETQYY.

The CDR3 protein is CASSVELGEETQYF. Written as DNA, the CDR3 is TGTGCCAGCAGCGTAGAATTGGGGGAAGAGACCCAGTACTTC. The V gene is TRBV9, the J gene TRBJ2-5; D is tentatively TRBD1 or TRBD2 (5 bases each). The CDR3 totals 14 residues. Germline V gene data show CDR1 as SGDLS and CDR2 as YYNGEE. The germline V and J ends were trimmed by 0 bases and 3 bases, with 9 bases remaining between them.

In its sample, this clonotype was seen many times. This chain uses TRBV20-1 with TRBJ2-7; 8 nucleotides agree with TRBD2. This CDR3 is built from 13 residues. Per the germline V gene, CDR1 is DFQATT and CDR2 is SNEGSKA (reference sequence). V lost 7 bases and J lost 7; bases outside the gene matches: 12. This CDR3 reads CSVSPGGAGEQYF. Written as DNA, the CDR3 is TGCAGTGTCAGCCCGGGGGGGGCGGGAGAGCAGTACTTC.

The chain combines TRBV30 with TRBJ1-2; D unclear. CDR3 length: 16 amino acids. CDR1 and CDR2 (germline): GTSNPN, SVGIG (reference sequence). V lost 2 bases and J lost 2, with 18 bases in between. CDR3 DNA sequence: TGTGCCTGGAGTCGGCACCGAGTCAACTACAACTATGGCTACACCTTC. Amino acid sequence: CAWSRHRVNYNYGYTF.

This clonotype was observed at least ten times. The chain couples TRBV9 to TRBJ2-7; possible D gene TRBD2, 6 bases. With 0 bases removed from V and 2 bases from J, the gap between germline ends came to 12 bases. This CDR3 is built from 15 residues. Germline V gene lookup returns CDR1 SGDLS and CDR2 YYNGEE. CDR3 loop: CASSVDVSGAYEQYF. In nucleotides, the CDR3 is TGTGCCAGCAGCGTAGATGTTAGCGGTGCCTACGAGCAGTACTTC.

The rearrangement links TRBV7-9 to TRBJ1-4; D perhaps matches TRBD1 (6 bases). Germline values: CDR1 SEHNR, CDR2 FQNEAQ (reference sequence). The CDR3 length is 14 residues. The V end lost 2 bases, the J end lost 10 bases, and 14 bases lay between the germline ends. CDR3 amino acids: CASSLIPGEGKLFF. The DNA of the CDR3 is TGTGCCAGCAGCTTAATCCCAGGGGAAGGAAAACTGTTTTTT.

CDR3 coding DNA: TGCGCCAGCAGCTTGGAGTGGGGGCACAATTCACCCCTCCACTTT. Its translation is CASSLEWGHNSPLHF. This sequence joins TRBV5-1 and TRBJ1-6; D may be TRBD1 (6 bases). V dropped 0 bases and J dropped 7 bases, with 11 bases sitting between them. Per germline, CDR1 SGHRS and CDR2 YFSETQ. The CDR3 length is 15 residues.

This clonotype was recorded many times. CDR3 DNA sequence: TGCAGTGCTAGATTCGGCTTGGGCACAGATACGCAGTATTTT. Translating gives CSARFGLGTDTQYF. This chain links TRBV20-1 with TRBJ2-3; D is unclear. The CDR3 covers 14 residues. The V end lost 2 bases, the J end lost 1 base, and 10 bases lay between the germline ends. Germline CDR1 is DFQATT and CDR2 is SNEGSKA (reference sequence).